What follows describes a single TCR beta chain. At the DNA level, this CDR3 is encoded by other sequences in the same sample as well. This entry is derived from a study of T cell responses to AZD1222 COVID-19 vaccine. Sequencing was performed with immunoSEQ multiplex PCR; in TCRdb, only in-frame clones are kept and a portion is missing. The table records 150,000 to 250,000 clones, around 93% of them present only once. The germline CDR1 and CDR2 sequences are SGHRS and YFSETQ. V lost 0 bases and J 2 bases, leaving 5 bases between the germline ends. CDR3 length: 13 amino acids. Sample: peripheral blood, taken 28 days after the second AZD1222 dose. The J gene is TRBJ1-2, the V gene TRBV5-1; D is unresolved. The receptor's source is an adult who received the AZD1222 COVID-19 vaccine. CDR3 sequence: CASSLGENYGYTF. For the CDR3, the DNA is TGCGCCAGCAGCTTGGGTGAAAACTATGGCTACACCTTC. The complete variable domain, with remaining parts taken from reference TRBV5-1 and TRBJ1-2, reads KAGVTQTPRYLIKTRGQQVTLSCSPISGHRSVSWYQQTPGQGLQFLFEYFSETQRNKGNFPGRFSGRQFSNSRSEMNVSTLELGDSALYLCASSLGENYGYTFGSGTRLTVV.